One TCR beta chain is described in this entry. The data derive from a study of blood T cell repertoires in COVID-19. Study information: The United States, Italy and Spain provided the acute and convalescent COVID-19 samples. PBMCs, B-cell-depleted T cells, or T cells provided the cDNA or gDNA that made up the material.

Trimming stripped 5 bases from V and 8 bases from J, with 21 bases between. Germline V lookup: CDR1 MNHEY, CDR2 SMNVEV (reference sequence). CDR3 size: 15 residues. Authors' processing steps: The assay estimated nucleated cells by amplifying reference gene primers. The assay was immunoSEQ multiplex PCR, and TCRdb's table has in-frame clones only and misses some. V and J calls and clone size are given by that table; D and trimming were obtained from the DNA. The data contain more than 150,000 clones, around 78% of them seen just once; the ten biggest clones take up 2.5% to 3%. The V and J genes are TRBV27 and TRBJ1-2; TRBD1 is a possible D gene (6 bases). The TCR was taken from a woman of 80 years or more with active or convalescent COVID-19. Sequencing was done on a sample of peripheral blood. This chain's CDR3 is CASSPQRGRGRGYTF. The CDR3 coding sequence is TGTGCCAGCAGTCCCCAGAGGGGCAGGGGACGAGGCTACACCTTC.